A single sample gave rise to the 14 T cell receptor beta chains below, sequenced in a study of OX40 agonist ivuxolimab in advanced cancers. The method was immunoSEQ multiplex PCR; TCRdb's version includes in-frame clones alone and lacks a portion of them. The sample holds some 80,000 clones, about 88% seen once. The sample consisted of CD4+ or CD8+ T cells sorted from blood, taken in a trial of the OX40 agonist ivuxolimab. The receptors come from an adult with an advanced solid tumor such as melanoma, head and neck, liver or kidney cancer.

The chain carries TRBV5-1 and TRBJ2-7; D not certain. Trimming took off 4 bases at V and 5 bases at J, with 16 bases between the two ends. The CDR3 is made up of 14 amino acids. Germline CDR1 is SGHRS and CDR2 is YFSETQ. The CDR3 DNA sequence: TGCGCCAGCAGCAGAAGACCCGCCAAGAACGAGCAGTACTTC. Its translation: CASSRRPAKNEQYF.

This chain uses TRBV7-9 with TRBJ1-1; D is unresolved. CDR1 SEHNR and CDR2 FQNEAQ come from the germline V gene (reference sequence). The CDR3 has 13 amino acids. The germline V and J ends were trimmed by 5 bases and 1 base, with 8 bases remaining between them. The CDR3 bases are TGTGCCAGCAGCCGGACGGGGAACACTGAAGCTTTCTTT. Protein sequence: CASSRTGNTEAFF.

Remarks on this clone: The germline gene is not matched at one end of the junction; a read error may be the cause. The rearrangement uses TRBV7-7 and TRBJ2-1; unclear D gene. This CDR3 spans 15 amino acids. Germline V CDR1 and CDR2: SSHAT, FNYEAQ (reference sequence). CDR3 sequence: CASSPTLHSYNEQFF. CDR3 sequence (DNA): TGTGCTAGCAGCCCGACCTTACACAGCTACAATGAGCAGTTCTTC. Together with reference TRBV7-7 and TRBJ2-1, the CDR3 gives the full variable domain: GAGVSQSPRYKVTKRGQDVTLRCDPISSHATLYWYQQALGQGPEFLTYFNYEAQPDKSGLPSDRFSAERPEGSISTLTIQRTEQRDSAMYRCASSPTLHSYNEQFFGPGTRLTVL.

The rearrangement uses TRBV5-1 and TRBJ2-6; tentatively, D is TRBD1 (5 bases). Trimming left V 6 bases short and J 0 bases short, with 19 bases between. The CDR3 has 18 amino acids. From germline, CDR1 is SGHRS and CDR2 YFSETQ. For the CDR3, the DNA is TGCGCCAGCAATGACGCGAGCGCTGGGGCCTCTGGGGCCAACGTCCTGACTTTC. The encoded protein is CASNDASAGASGANVLTF.

This chain joins TRBV6-5 and TRBJ2-5; 10 bases map to TRBD1. Germline-derived CDR1 and CDR2 are MNHEY and SVGAGI. The CDR3 spans 15 residues. J gave up 4 bases and V 0 bases, and 2 bases lay outside the gene matches. CDR3 amino acids: CASSYSGQGGETQYF. Here the CDR3 DNA reads TGTGCCAGCAGTTACTCCGGACAGGGGGGAGAGACCCAGTACTTC.

Worth noting for this clone: This sample also contains other DNA sequences that code for the same CDR3. The chain has TRBV7-2 and TRBJ2-7; D gene ambiguous. Trimming shortened V by 4 bases and J by 2 bases, and 3 bases separated the two germline ends. This CDR3 contains 11 residues. Per germline, CDR1 SGHTA and CDR2 FQGNSA. The CDR3 sequence: CASSSAYEQYF. DNA for the CDR3: TGTGCCAGCAGCTCCGCCTACGAGCAGTACTTC.

The chain couples TRBV5-1 to TRBJ1-2, with a weak D call TRBD1 (5 bases). The V end lost 2 bases, the J end lost 2 bases, and 10 bases lay between the germline ends. The germline V gene has CDR1 SGHRS and CDR2 YFSETQ. This CDR3 is built from 14 residues. DNA of the CDR3: TGCGCCAGCAGCTTTTGGGACCGAAACTATGGCTACACCTTC. This sequence encodes CASSFWDRNYGYTF.

The chain uses TRBV13 and TRBJ1-1; weak D call: TRBD1 (5 bases). Trimming pared 1 base from V and 7 bases from J, leaving 7 bases between. The CDR3 consists of 12 residues. Germline V lookup: CDR1 PRHDT, CDR2 FYEKMQ (reference sequence). The CDR3 nucleotides are TGTGCCAGCAGCTTAGAGGGGAATGAAGCTTTCTTT. This codes for CASSLEGNEAFF. Full variable domain (rest looked up from reference TRBV13 and TRBJ1-1): AAGVIQSPRHLIKEKRETATLKCYPIPRHDTVYWYQQGPGQDPQFLISFYEKMQSDKGSIPDRFSAQQFSDYHSELNMSSLELGDSALYFCASSLEGNEAFFGQGTRLTVV.

This rearrangement joins TRBV4-3 to TRBJ1-1, with a possible D match to TRBD1 (5 bases). This CDR3 comprises 15 residues. Germline V gene lookup returns CDR1 LGHNA and CDR2 YSLEER. The ends were cut back, 1 base at V and 3 bases at J, with 12 bases in the middle. In nucleotides, the CDR3 is TGCGCCAGCAGCCAAGTGGCGTGGGGGGACACTGAAGCTTTCTTT. It codes for CASSQVAWGDTEAFF.

The rearrangement joins TRBV4-2 to TRBJ1-4; D gene uncertain. CDR1 is LGHNA and CDR2 is YNFKEQ in the germline V gene. This CDR3 contains 12 residues. Trimming cost V 5 bases and J 8 bases, with 9 bases left between them. The CDR3 is CASSALVEKLFF. The CDR3 DNA reads as TGTGCCAGCAGCGCCCTAGTAGAAAAACTGTTTTTT.

This clone was observed a few times. The chain couples TRBV4-2 to TRBJ1-6; TRBD1 matches 9 bases. Trimming took 0 bases from V and 8 from J; bases not matched to a gene: 8. This CDR3 spans 17 amino acids. CDR1 is LGHNA and CDR2 is YNFKEQ in the germline V gene. DNA for the CDR3: TGTGCCAGCAGCCAAGAGCGTGCGGGGACAGGGTATTCACCCCTCCACTTT. Protein: CASSQERAGTGYSPLHF.

The chain joins TRBV27 to TRBJ2-1; 8 bases are a match to TRBD2. Germline CDR1 is MNHEY and CDR2 is SMNVEV (reference sequence). The ends lost 3 bases at V and 6 bases at J; junction bases unmatched: 7. The CDR3 totals 15 residues. CDR3 nucleotides: TGTGCCAGCAGTTTCACGGGAGGGCCGCGCAATGAGCAGTTCTTC. Amino acids: CASSFTGGPRNEQFF.

The chain has TRBV11-1 and TRBJ2-6, with D uncertain. Germline V gene data show CDR1 as SGHAT and CDR2 as FQDESV (reference sequence). Trimming removed 3 bases at V and 4 bases at J, with 10 bases between. This CDR3 region has 15 residues. CDR3 nucleotides: TGTGCCAGCAGCTTTAGAGTAACGGGGGCCAACGTCCTGACTTTC. Its translation: CASSFRVTGANVLTF.

This clone was seen only once. J is TRBJ2-3 and V is TRBV19, with TRBD1 matching 7 bases. Losses at the gene ends were 6 bases for V and 3 bases for J; bases not matched to a gene: 9. Germline-derived CDR1 and CDR2 are LNHDA and SQIVND (reference sequence). This CDR3 has 15 amino acids. The CDR3 DNA reads as TGTGCCAGTAGCCCCGACAGGGTCGGGACAGATACGCAGTATTTT. It codes for CASSPDRVGTDTQYF. The whole variable domain, filled in from reference TRBV19 and TRBJ2-3, reads DGGITQSPKYLFRKEGQNVTLSCEQNLNHDAMYWYRQDPGQGLRLIYYSQIVNDFQKGDIAEGYSVSREKKESFPLTVTSAQKNPTAFYLCASSPDRVGTDTQYFGPGTRLTVL.